This T cell receptor beta chain was recovered during a study of blood T cells in healthy people across ages. Germline CDR1 is MNHNY and CDR2 is SVGAGI (reference sequence). J was trimmed by 4 bases and V by 6 bases; bases with no gene match: 9. This CDR3 has 15 residues. The extraction recovered at least 5.5 micrograms of total RNA per sample. The use of a sample-barcoded 5' primer and a J-beta primer mix characterized a second PCR of 7 to 11 cycles. TCRdb re-derived calls from the 5' RACE reads in MiXCR, one entry per CDR3 protein. The sample shows 1.5 million to 2 million distinct CDR3 sequences, just under 50% of them seen only once. This clonotype was observed a handful of times. The antigen is unknown. General study findings and limits: The diversity estimates, figures obtained from one million T cells, were considered underestimates. Roughly linearly, TCR beta diversity per million T cells fell as age increased.

This clonotype was sampled from a woman between 40 and 55 years old in good health. The gene calls are TRBV6-6 and TRBJ2-3, with 8 bases fitting TRBD2. The sequencing input was blood. The CDR3 reads CASSKGLGTPDTQYF. CDR3 DNA sequence: TGTGCCAGCAGCAAGGGACTAGGGACCCCAGATACGCAGTATTTT.